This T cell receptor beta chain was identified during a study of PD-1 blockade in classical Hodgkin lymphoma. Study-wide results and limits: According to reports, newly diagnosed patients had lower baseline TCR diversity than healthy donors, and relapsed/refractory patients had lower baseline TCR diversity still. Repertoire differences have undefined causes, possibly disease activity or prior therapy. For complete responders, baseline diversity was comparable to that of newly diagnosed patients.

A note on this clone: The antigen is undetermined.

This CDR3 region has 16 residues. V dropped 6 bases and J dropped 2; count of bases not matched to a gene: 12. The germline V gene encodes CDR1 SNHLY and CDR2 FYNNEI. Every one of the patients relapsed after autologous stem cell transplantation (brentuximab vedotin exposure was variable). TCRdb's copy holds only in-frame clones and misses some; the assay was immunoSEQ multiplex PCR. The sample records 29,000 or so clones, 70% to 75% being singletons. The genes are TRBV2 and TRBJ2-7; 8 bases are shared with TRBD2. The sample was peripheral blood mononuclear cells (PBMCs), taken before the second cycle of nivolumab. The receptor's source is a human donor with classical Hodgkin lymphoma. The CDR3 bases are TGTGCCAGCAGCGCCCTTGGCGGGGGGCCCACCTACGAGCAGTACTTC. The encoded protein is CASSALGGGPTYEQYF.